This TCR beta chain was sequenced for a study of blood T cell repertoires in COVID-19 (dated by TCRdb to about 2020). Background for the entire study: Samples covering the acute and convalescent phases of COVID-19 were provided by collaborators in the United States, Italy and Spain. The material from the prospective study consisted of cDNA or gDNA derived from T cells, B-cell-depleted T cells, or PBMCs. Samples came from the ongoing ImmuneRACE study (first 160 participants) plus 1,254 subjects from 6 global collaborators. Where available, HLA class I and class II types were taken from metadata supplied by the sample provider and were not determined by assay-based typing. A de-identified subject ID, COVID-19 status, age in years and sex were almost always included in the sample metadata. The dataset comprised deeply sampled blood TCRbeta repertoires from subjects exposed to, actively infected with, or recovered from COVID-19. The repertoires were released in a freely available public database meant as a resource for research on the immune response to SARS-CoV-2.

After removal of 6 bases from V and 3 bases from J, the junction retains 5 bases not matched to a gene. CDR1 and CDR2, looked up from the germline V gene, are KGHSH and LQKENI. The CDR3 holds 15 amino acids from the cysteine to the phenylalanine. CDR3 DNA only is kept here, 45 bases in frame from base 1. Enrolling through a virtual design, the prospective study's participants ranged in age from roughly 18 to 89 years and lived across around 25 United States geographic areas. In the prospective study, cohorts were assigned on the basis of participant-reported clinical history obtained from a screening survey and a study questionnaire. ImmuneRACE Cohort 3 recovered participants were defined by two consecutive negative NP/OP PCR tests, healthcare professional clearance, or symptom resolution. In the prospective study, whole blood, serum and a nasopharyngeal or oropharyngeal swab were collected from each participant by mobile phlebotomists. Over a roughly 2-month period, participants in the prospective study had the option of providing additional blood draws and questionnaires. Prospective study blood samples were shipped either frozen or at room temperature before DNA extraction.

The immunoSEQ Assay, a bias-controlled multiplex PCR, was used to amplify TCRbeta CDR3 regions from genomic DNA. The paper's data handling went like this. The number of nucleated cells in each sample was estimated by amplification of reference gene primers within the assay. To quantify the absolute abundance of each unique TCRbeta CDR3 rearrangement, sequence reads were collapsed and filtered. For each sample, productive Simpson clonality was calculated by taking the square root of Simpson's diversity index across productive rearrangements. Held by TCRdb, this immuneACCESS table contains in-frame sequences only and omits some clones. Under half of the omission traces to an unresolved V gene where checked; the cause of the rest is unknown. V, J and clone size reflect that table, while D and trimming were determined from the DNA. This sample gives 400,000 to 500,000 clones in total; roughly 90% of them show up just once. The top ten constitute around 1.9% of the sample.

For this clone: Its recognized antigen is unknown. Base qualities were left out, and no much larger clone turns up one base away.

Overall study results and their limits: How much clinical and demographic metadata was included differed by source and by participant, and the metadata was provided uncurated.

The chain is made from TRBV18 and TRBJ2-1, with 10 bases aligning to TRBD1. The sequence came from a woman between 40 and 50 years old who had recovered from COVID-19. The sequencing input was PBMCs or T cells enriched from blood (not recorded which). The sequenced DNA is TGTGCCAGCTCCCCGGGACAGGGGAACTACAATGAGCAGTTCTTC. It translates to CASSPGQGNYNEQFF.